Shown below are 2 T cell receptor beta chains from a single sample sequenced in a study of cytomegalovirus exposure and HLA in healthy donors. The PCR was carried out with 60 Vbeta primers and 13 Jbeta primers. Sequenced by immunoSEQ multiplex PCR; TCRdb stores in-frame clones only, minus some. The sample lists 150,000 to 200,000 clones, around 68% occurring once. What was sequenced was PBMCs. These receptor sequences come from a man aged 50 to 60 in good health and CMV-seronegative.

This clone has just one count. The V and J genes are TRBV6-5 and TRBJ2-7, with a tentative D call TRBD2 (6 bases). The ends were cut back, 0 bases at V and 0 bases at J, with 9 bases in the middle. The CDR3 spans 15 residues. Germline values: CDR1 MNHEY, CDR2 SVGAGI. Here the CDR3 reads CASSYSTGSSYEQYF. CDR3 bases: TGTGCCAGCAGTTACTCGACCGGGAGCTCCTACGAGCAGTACTTC.

The chain carries TRBV5-6 and TRBJ2-5; tentative D call: TRBD2 (6 bases). The J call is doubtful: the DNA matches TRBJ2-7 better. The CDR3 sequence is 16 residues long. Germline V CDR1 and CDR2: SGHDT, YYEEEE. For the CDR3, the DNA is TGTGCCAGCAGCCTCAGGGTGGGGCGGGGAACCTACGAGCAGTACTTC. Encoded protein: CASSLRVGRGTYEQYF.